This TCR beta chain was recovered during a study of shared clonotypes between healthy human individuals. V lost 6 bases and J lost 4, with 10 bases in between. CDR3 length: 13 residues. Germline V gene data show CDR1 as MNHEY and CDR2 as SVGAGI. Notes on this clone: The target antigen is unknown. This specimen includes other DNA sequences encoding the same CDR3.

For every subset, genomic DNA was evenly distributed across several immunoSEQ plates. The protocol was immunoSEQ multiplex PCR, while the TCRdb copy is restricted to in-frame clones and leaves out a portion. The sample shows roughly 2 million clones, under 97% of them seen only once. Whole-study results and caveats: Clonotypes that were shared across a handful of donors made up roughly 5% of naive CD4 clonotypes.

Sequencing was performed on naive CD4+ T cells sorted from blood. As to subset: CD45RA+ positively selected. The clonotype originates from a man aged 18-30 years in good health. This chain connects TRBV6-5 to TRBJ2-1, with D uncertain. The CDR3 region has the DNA TGTGCCAGCAGCTCCCTTGGGTACAATGAGCAGTTCTTC. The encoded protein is CASSSLGYNEQFF.